Listed here are 2 T cell receptor beta chains from one sample, sequenced in a study of CD8 T cells in Susac syndrome. An input of roughly 0.5 to 1 ug of RNA was subjected to reverse transcription using random hexamers. TCRdb re-derived calls from the immunoSEQ multiplex PCR reads in MiXCR, one entry per CDR3 protein. The table lists tens of thousands of distinct CDR3 sequences, approximately 94% of them singletons. Sequencing was performed on CD8+ T cells from PBMCs. All receptors derive from a human donor with Susac syndrome.

The rearrangement uses TRBV4-3 and TRBJ2-1, with a tentative D call TRBD2 (6 bases). V dropped 2 bases and J dropped 0 bases, with 14 bases sitting between them. Germline CDR1 reads LGHNA; CDR2 reads YSLEER. This CDR3 comprises 17 residues. The CDR3 region is CASSQSVRRGSYNEQFF. Written as DNA, the CDR3 is TGCGCCAGCAGCCAAAGCGTTAGGCGGGGCTCCTACAATGAGCAGTTCTTC.

The J gene is TRBJ2-5, the V gene TRBV3-1, with 9 bases matching TRBD1. V lost 1 base and J lost 3; bases outside the gene matches: 12. From germline, CDR1 is LGHDT and CDR2 YNNKEL (reference sequence). CDR3 length: 18 residues. CDR3 nucleotides: TGTGCCAGCAGCCAAGTTGGACAGGGGCTTCTTCGCAAAGAGACCCAGTACTTC. Its translation: CASSQVGQGLLRKETQYF.